Following are 2 T cell receptor beta chains from one sample sequenced in a study of T cells after yellow fever vaccination. TCRdb independently ran MiXCR on the 5' RACE reads; one entry per CDR3 protein. The sample carries more than 350,000 distinct CDR3 sequences, around 10% recorded once. Sample: PBMCs, taken on the day of the first yellow fever vaccination. The receptors shown here come from a man in his late teens or twenties who received the YFV17D yellow fever vaccine.

This clonotype was seen a few times. V gene TRBV20-1 combines with J gene TRBJ2-3; TRBD2 is a possible D gene (5 bases). CDR1 and CDR2 (germline): DFQATT, SNEGSKA (reference sequence). This CDR3 contains 17 residues. V gave up 4 bases and J gave up 0 bases, with 20 bases separating them. CDR3 amino acids: CSAKLPHPGSSTDTQYF. Written as DNA, the CDR3 is TGCAGTGCTAAGCTCCCCCACCCGGGAAGTAGCACAGATACGCAGTATTTT.

Written as DNA, the CDR3 is TGTGCCAGCAGTGCGCCCGGGGGGACCTCCACAGATACGCAGTATTTT. Residues: CASSAPGGTSTDTQYF. The J gene is TRBJ2-3, the V gene TRBV25-1, with 7 bases that match TRBD2. Germline CDR1 is MGHDK and CDR2 is SYGVNS. Unmatched junction bases numbered 9, after V lost 4 bases and J lost 2 bases. The CDR3 has 16 residues.